The clone carrying this T cell receptor beta chain was seen many times. Its antigen remains unknown. Germline V gene data show CDR1 as DFQATT and CDR2 as SNEGSKA (reference sequence). Trimming pared 2 bases from V and 5 bases from J, leaving 9 bases between. This CDR3 region has 12 residues. This entry is derived from a study of T cells after yellow fever vaccination. The study, taken as a whole, reports: Weaker in magnitude, the secondary response showed a faster peak on day 5 versus 15.

MiXCR was run by TCRdb on the 5' RACE reads, yielding one entry per CDR3 protein. The sample consists of some 350,000 distinct CDR3 sequences, 8% to 10% of them appearing once. Sample: PBMCs, taken on the day of the first yellow fever vaccination. The clonotype originates from a man aged 18 to 30 who received the YFV17D yellow fever vaccine. The chain is built from TRBV20-1 and TRBJ1-1; D is unclear. The CDR3 DNA follows: TGCAGTGCTAGAAGGTGGGATACTGAAGCTTTCTTT. Translation gives CSARRWDTEAFF.